This T cell receptor beta chain was observed in a study of cytomegalovirus exposure and HLA in healthy donors. Study-wide context: As released early, the data held some 85 million unique TCRs from HLA-typed donors. General observations from the study: Most likely, a cluster of highly shared sequence variants arose as a sequencing artifact. In a later analysis, V- and J-gene trimming of beta chains associated with a DCLRE1C missense variant, replicated independently.

The PCR made use of 60 Vbeta and 13 Jbeta primers. Profiled with immunoSEQ multiplex PCR; TCRdb holds only in-frame clones, not every one. The data contain 90,000 to 150,000 clones, roughly 78% of them singletons. Germline lookup yields CDR1 SGHTS and CDR2 YDEGEE. The CDR3 length is 13 residues. J lost 8 bases, V lost 4 bases, and 7 bases had no gene match. Unrecorded immune exposures were likely, despite nominal health at sampling. Comment on this clone: What it binds is not known.

The receptor was derived from a woman in her twenties or thirties in good health and CMV-seropositive. Sequenced material: PBMCs. The chain recombines TRBV5-8 with TRBJ1-2, with TRBD1 identical over 8 bases. The CDR3 region is CASSTRTGNGYTF. CDR3 DNA: TGTGCCAGCAGCACGAGGACAGGGAACGGCTACACCTTC.